Presented here are 32 T cell receptor beta chains from one specimen sequenced in a study of cytomegalovirus exposure and HLA in healthy donors. Generated by immunoSEQ multiplex PCR, the TCRdb table keeps only in-frame clones and is missing some. The repertoire holds 150,000 to 200,000 clones, with 80% to 85% as singletons. Specimen: PBMCs. The receptors shown here come from a woman aged 25 to 45 in good health and CMV-seronegative.

There are a few counts of this clone. The chain employs TRBV30 and TRBJ1-6; D not resolved. Germline lookup yields CDR1 GTSNPN and CDR2 SVGIG (reference sequence). CDR3 size: 12 residues. Trimming cost V 3 bases and J 8 bases, with 8 bases left between them. This CDR3 is CAWRSYYSPLHF. DNA for the CDR3: TGTGCCTGGAGGAGCTACTATTCACCCCTCCACTTT.

The J gene is TRBJ2-7, the V gene TRBV6-1; TRBD2 matches at 14 bases. Germline V gene sequence: CDR1 MNHNS, CDR2 SASEGT. V shed 5 bases, J shed 5 bases, and the junction held 2 bases outside the gene matches. The CDR3 loop spans 14 amino acids. Written as DNA, the CDR3 is TGTGCCAGCAGTTTGGGACTAGCGGGAGACGAGCAGTACTTC. This gives the protein CASSLGLAGDEQYF.

The chain recombines TRBV6-1 with TRBJ2-5; 11 bases are a match to TRBD1. Germline CDR1 and CDR2: MNHNS and SASEGT. V shed 4 bases, J shed 5 bases, and the junction held 0 bases outside the gene matches. This CDR3 has 13 amino acids. The CDR3 DNA reads TGTGCCAGCAGTGGGGACAGGGGGGAGACCCAGTACTTC. Translation: CASSGDRGETQYF.

This clone appeared a few times. The chain links TRBV25-1 to TRBJ1-5; D is ambiguous. V was cut by 7 bases and J by 5 bases, with 9 bases left in between. The CDR3 covers 12 residues. The V gene's germline CDR1 is MGHDK and CDR2 SYGVNS. CDR3 coding DNA: TGTGCCAGCAATTACTTAGATCAGCCCCAGCATTTT. Encoded protein: CASNYLDQPQHF.

The chain joins TRBV5-1 to TRBJ2-3; D is perhaps TRBD1 (6 bases). Germline values: CDR1 SGHRS, CDR2 YFSETQ. Trimming left V 5 bases short and J 0 bases short, with 13 bases between. This CDR3 has 15 amino acids. This CDR3 reads CASSLQGFSTDTQYF. Written as DNA, the CDR3 is TGCGCCAGCAGTTTACAGGGATTTAGCACAGATACGCAGTATTTT.

The CDR3 coding sequence is TGCGCCAGCAGCTTGGCGAGACTAGCGGATTCCTACGAGCAGTACTTC. Protein product: CASSLARLADSYEQYF. The chain employs TRBV5-1 and TRBJ2-7; 9 positions match TRBD2. CDR1 is SGHRS and CDR2 is YFSETQ in the germline V gene. This CDR3 contains 16 residues. Germline trimming cut 0 bases from V and 1 base from J; bases unmatched to any gene: 5.

This chain links TRBV19 with TRBJ2-6; 11 nucleotides match TRBD1. The trim removed 6 bases at V and 2 bases at J, leaving 12 bases unmatched. The CDR3 runs 19 residues. Germline V CDR1 and CDR2: LNHDA, SQIVND (reference sequence). The chain's CDR3 is CASRSMDRGRFAGANVLTF. In DNA, the CDR3 is TGTGCCAGTAGGTCGATGGACAGGGGGCGTTTCGCTGGGGCCAACGTCCTGACTTTC.

The V and J genes are TRBV5-1 and TRBJ1-2; 12 positions agree with TRBD1. V shed 4 bases, J shed 7 bases, and the junction held 8 bases outside the gene matches. Germline loops: CDR1 SGHRS, CDR2 YFSETQ. The CDR3 consists of 15 residues. The CDR3 loop reads CASSPGQGAYSGYTF. The CDR3 nucleotides are TGCGCCAGCAGCCCGGGACAGGGGGCGTATAGTGGCTACACCTTC.

The V call is TRBV27, the J call TRBJ1-1; D is perhaps TRBD1 (5 bases). V was trimmed by 7 bases and J by 3 bases, leaving 12 bases between them. This CDR3 is 13 amino acids long. Germline-derived CDR1 and CDR2 are MNHEY and SMNVEV (reference sequence). The CDR3 loop reads CASTKGRDTEAFF. The CDR3 DNA sequence: TGTGCCAGCACAAAGGGGCGCGACACTGAAGCTTTCTTT.

This chain joins TRBV19 and TRBJ2-3, with 11 bases fitting TRBD2. With V trimmed by 3 bases and J by 2 bases, 10 bases remained unmatched. The CDR3 extends over 18 amino acids. Germline assignment: CDR1 LNHDA and CDR2 SQIVND (reference sequence). The CDR3: CASSIDAISGGATDTQYF. The CDR3 bases are TGTGCCAGTAGTATTGACGCGATTAGCGGGGGGGCCACAGATACGCAGTATTTT.

The chain links TRBV7-9 to TRBJ2-7, with TRBD1 as a possible D gene (6 bases). This CDR3 contains 14 residues. The V end lost 5 bases, the J end lost 3 bases, and 14 bases lay between the germline ends. Germline V CDR1 and CDR2: SEHNR, FQNEAQ (reference sequence). The CDR3 region is CASSEPRGFYEQYF. CDR3 in DNA: TGTGCCAGCAGCGAACCCAGGGGCTTCTACGAGCAGTACTTC.

This clone has only one observation. CDR3: CASSQVRGQGYVNTEAFF. The CDR3 DNA reads as TGCGCCAGCAGCCAAGTTAGGGGACAGGGGTATGTGAACACTGAAGCTTTCTTT. This chain connects TRBV4-1 to TRBJ1-1; TRBD1 aligns across 10 bases. This CDR3 spans 18 amino acids. V shed 1 base and J 0 bases; nucleotides not matched to a gene: 8. Germline V gene lookup returns CDR1 MGHRA and CDR2 YSYEKL.

The genes are TRBV4-2 and TRBJ2-2; D ambiguous. With 0 bases removed from V and 3 bases from J, the gap between germline ends came to 11 bases. Germline V gene sequence: CDR1 LGHNA, CDR2 YNFKEQ. The CDR3 extends over 16 amino acids. This chain's CDR3 is CASSQEARHYTGELFF. CDR3 DNA sequence: TGTGCCAGCAGCCAAGAGGCTCGACACTACACCGGGGAGCTGTTTTTT.

This chain connects TRBV7-3 to TRBJ2-1; possible D gene TRBD2, 5 bases. The germline V gene encodes CDR1 SGHTA and CDR2 FQGTGA. Trimming removed 5 bases from V and 0 bases from J, with 11 bases in between. The CDR3 contains 15 residues. CDR3 loop: CASSTGLSSYNEQFF. The CDR3 bases are TGTGCCAGCAGCACCGGACTGAGCTCCTACAATGAGCAGTTCTTC. Looking up the rest from reference TRBV7-3 and TRBJ2-1 gives the full variable domain: GAGVSQTPSNKVTEKGKYVELRCDPISGHTALYWYRQSLGQGPEFLIYFQGTGAADDSGLPNDRFFAVRPEGSVSTLKIQRTERGDSAVYLCASSTGLSSYNEQFFGPGTRLTVL.

This chain links TRBV7-9 with TRBJ2-1; D is perhaps TRBD2 (7 bases). The CDR3 sequence is 17 residues long. Germline CDR1 reads SEHNR; CDR2 reads FQNEAQ (reference sequence). V was cut by 4 bases and J by 1 base, with 17 bases left in between. This chain's CDR3 is CASSSRGRGSSYNEQFF. CDR3 sequence (DNA): TGTGCCAGCAGCTCCCGGGGGCGGGGGTCATCCTACAATGAGCAGTTCTTC.

The chain joins TRBV11-2 to TRBJ1-1, with 7 bases lining up with TRBD1. Per germline, CDR1 SGHAT and CDR2 FQNNGV. The CDR3 spans 13 residues. Losses at the gene ends were 7 bases for V and 1 base for J; bases not matched to a gene: 3. Written as DNA, the CDR3 is TGTGCCAGCACCTGGACAGGGAACACTGAAGCTTTCTTT. It translates to CASTWTGNTEAFF.

This clone has just one count. The V call is TRBV6-5, the J call TRBJ1-5; maybe TRBD1 (5 bases). V was pared by 2 bases and J by 7 bases, with 12 bases between. Germline V gives CDR1 MNHEY, CDR2 SVGAGI. This CDR3 is built from 14 residues. CDR3: CASSYAAGRQPQHF. DNA for the CDR3: TGTGCCAGCAGTTACGCGGCGGGACGCCAGCCCCAGCATTTT.

Here the CDR3 reads CASSIGRVNTEAFF. For the CDR3, the DNA is TGTGCCAGTAGTATAGGCCGGGTGAACACTGAAGCTTTCTTT. The V call is TRBV19, the J call TRBJ1-1; D remains unclear. The V end lost 1 base, the J end lost 0 bases, and 6 bases lay between the germline ends. This CDR3 spans 14 amino acids. Germline V gene lookup returns CDR1 LNHDA and CDR2 SQIVND (reference sequence).

This clone occurred a few times. The chain carries TRBV6-4 and TRBJ2-1; TRBD2 matches at 10 bases. This CDR3 has 16 residues. Germline CDR1 reads MRHNA; CDR2 reads SNTAGT. Trimming took 3 bases from V and 4 from J; bases not matched to a gene: 6. The CDR3 DNA reads TGTGCCAGCAGTGAATCGGGTAGCGGGGGGTACAATGAGCAGTTCTTC. Translation: CASSESGSGGYNEQFF.

V usage is TRBV7-9 and J usage is TRBJ1-5, with 8 bases identical to TRBD1. V gave up 5 bases and J gave up 2 bases; unmatched junction bases: 5. The length of the CDR3 is 15 residues. Germline CDR1 reads SEHNR; CDR2 reads FQNEAQ (reference sequence). The CDR3 spells CASSPTGVGNQPQHF. The CDR3 region has the DNA TGTGCCAGCAGCCCGACAGGGGTCGGCAATCAGCCCCAGCATTTT.

This clone was detected only a few times. The chain uses TRBV5-1 and TRBJ2-5; D gene unclear. CDR3 length: 14 residues. Deletions cut 1 base from V and 5 bases from J, with 12 bases between. The germline V gene encodes CDR1 SGHRS and CDR2 YFSETQ. The DNA of the CDR3 is TGCGCCAGCAGCTTGTTGGGCATGATGGAGACCCAGTACTTC. The encoded protein is CASSLLGMMETQYF.

J is TRBJ2-1 and V is TRBV6-1; 9 bases line up with TRBD2. The V gene's germline CDR1 is MNHNS and CDR2 SASEGT. The CDR3 loop spans 14 amino acids. V shed 9 bases, J shed 4 bases, and the junction held 7 bases outside the gene matches. The CDR3 sequence is CARVAGAHYNEQFF. The CDR3 DNA follows: TGTGCCAGGGTAGCGGGAGCGCATTACAATGAGCAGTTCTTC.

This chain links TRBV4-1 with TRBJ1-5; D remains ambiguous. V was cut by 3 bases and J by 8 bases, with 17 bases left in between. CDR1 and CDR2 from the germline V gene are MGHRA and YSYEKL. The CDR3 consists of 15 residues. The CDR3 reads CASSQVEVRAEPQHF. As DNA, the CDR3 is TGCGCCAGCAGCCAGGTGGAGGTCAGAGCAGAGCCCCAGCATTTT.

This clone has only a few counts. V gene TRBV9 combines with J gene TRBJ1-6; D call uncertain. Germline-derived CDR1 and CDR2 are SGDLS and YYNGEE. V lost 4 bases and J 10 bases, leaving 12 bases between the germline ends. CDR3 size: 13 residues. CDR3 sequence reads: CASSKVGSSPLHF. The CDR3 region has the DNA TGTGCCAGCAGCAAAGTGGGGAGCTCACCCCTCCACTTT.

This chain uses TRBV7-9 with TRBJ1-1; 7 positions agree with TRBD1. In germline, CDR1 is SEHNR, CDR2 FQNEAQ (reference sequence). V lost 2 bases and J lost 1; bases outside the gene matches: 10. This CDR3 has 17 residues. The CDR3 DNA is TGTGCCAGCAGCTTAACGAGAGCAGAGGGGGCGAACACTGAAGCTTTCTTT. Its protein product is CASSLTRAEGANTEAFF. Complete variable domain (other parts from reference TRBV7-9 and TRBJ1-1): DTGVSQNPRHKITKRGQNVTFRCDPISEHNRLYWYRQTLGQGPEFLTYFQNEAQLEKSRLLSDRFSAERPKGSFSTLEIQRTEQGDSAMYLCASSLTRAEGANTEAFFGQGTRLTVV.

The V and J genes are TRBV7-9 and TRBJ2-5; D is undetermined. Germline V gene sequence: CDR1 SEHNR, CDR2 FQNEAQ (reference sequence). The CDR3 extends over 12 amino acids. V was pared by 1 base and J by 10 bases, with 10 bases between. The chain's CDR3 is CASSLDLVYQYF. The CDR3 DNA is TGTGCCAGCAGCTTAGACTTGGTATACCAGTACTTC.

The chain combines TRBV19 with TRBJ1-5, with D perhaps matching TRBD1 (5 bases). The ends were cut back, 7 bases at V and 4 bases at J, with 23 bases in the middle. The V gene's germline CDR1 is LNHDA and CDR2 SQIVND (reference sequence). The CDR3 sequence is 17 residues long. The CDR3 sequence: CASTWGSTRQSNQPQHF. As DNA, the CDR3 is TGTGCCAGTACTTGGGGCTCTACGCGACAGTCTAATCAGCCCCAGCATTTT.

This rearrangement joins TRBV6-4 to TRBJ2-3; 7 bases align to TRBD1. CDR3 length equals 14 residues. Germline V lookup: CDR1 MRHNA, CDR2 SNTAGT. The ends lost 3 bases at V and 3 bases at J; junction bases unmatched: 3. CDR3 bases: TGTGCCAGCAGTGAGGGACAGACTACAGATACGCAGTATTTT. Translating gives CASSEGQTTDTQYF.

This clone was found a few times. The chain is built from TRBV19 and TRBJ1-1; TRBD1 aligns across 8 bases. CDR3 length: 14 residues. J was trimmed by 5 bases and V by 11 bases; bases with no gene match: 13. In germline, CDR1 is LNHDA, CDR2 SQIVND (reference sequence). The CDR3 DNA reads as TGTGCCTCCTTTAGGGACAGGTTGGGAACTGAAGCTTTCTTT. It codes for CASFRDRLGTEAFF.

A single count supports this clone. The V and J genes are TRBV5-1 and TRBJ2-1, with 11 bases that match TRBD1. V lost 4 bases, J lost 2 bases, and 5 bases stayed unmatched. Germline lookup yields CDR1 SGHRS and CDR2 YFSETQ. The CDR3 is 16 residues long. The CDR3 DNA follows: TGCGCCAGCAGCCCCGGGACAGGGGGGGCCTACAATGAGCAGTTCTTC. Residues: CASSPGTGGAYNEQFF.

Written as DNA, the CDR3 is TGCAGCGTTGCCGGGACAGGGAGTCACGAGCAGTACTTC. Protein sequence: CSVAGTGSHEQYF. The chain uses TRBV29-1 and TRBJ2-7; TRBD1 aligns across 9 bases. With 4 bases clipped from V and 5 bases from J, the junction kept 6 bases outside the gene matches. This CDR3 spans 13 amino acids. The germline CDR1 and CDR2 sequences are SQVTM and ANQGSEA.

The chain has TRBV30 and TRBJ1-5; TRBD1 is a possible D gene (6 bases). CDR3 length: 17 amino acids. In germline, CDR1 is GTSNPN, CDR2 SVGIG (reference sequence). The V and J ends lost 2 bases and 1 base respectively, with 18 bases between them. The CDR3 region has the DNA TGTGCCTGGAGTCGAGACAGGTTTGGGGAGAGCAATCAGCCCCAGCATTTT. Translating gives CAWSRDRFGESNQPQHF.